Here is one TCR beta chain with its context. The sample comes from a study of blood T cell repertoires in COVID-19. Turning to the study itself: Acute-phase and convalescent COVID-19 samples originated in the United States, Italy and Spain. PBMCs, B-cell-depleted T cells, or T cells were the source of the cDNA or gDNA that made up the material.

In the authors' methods: From reference gene primer amplification, estimates of nucleated cell counts were derived. Profiling relied on immunoSEQ multiplex PCR, and the TCRdb table lists in-frame clones only, not all of them. Clone size and V and J calls were adopted from that table, with D and trimming inferred from the DNA. This sample has about 200,000 clones, with roughly 88% found just once. V lost 2 bases and J lost 7, with 13 bases in between. Germline CDR1 and CDR2: SGHKS and YYEKEE (reference sequence). The CDR3 runs 14 residues. The V call is TRBV5-5, the J call TRBJ1-5, with D possibly TRBD1 on 5 matching bases. This clonotype originated in a young man who had recovered from COVID-19. Sequences were obtained from peripheral blood. The CDR3 DNA sequence: TGTGCCAGCAGCTTACCAGGGTTAGAACAGCCCCAGCATTTT. Translation gives CASSLPGLEQPQHF.